The subject of this entry is one TCR beta chain. The antigen remains unidentified. One entry per CDR3 protein results from TCRdb running MiXCR on the RT-PCR reads. The data contain about 780,000 distinct CDR3 sequences, around 18% of them singletons. Germline values: CDR1 DFQATT, CDR2 SNEGSKA (reference sequence). The CDR3 has 14 amino acids. The V segment lost 3 bases and the J segment 7 bases; nucleotides outside the gene matches: 5. These data come from a study of response to subunit inactivated influenza vaccine. Study observations and caveats: Authors proposed each seasonal influenza vaccination draws in few new T cells.

V and J are TRBV20-1 and TRBJ2-2; 10 positions match TRBD1. The receptor comes from a man aged 50-59 years who received an inactivated influenza vaccine. The sequencing used PBMCs from blood, collected more than 4 days after vaccination. CDR3 sequence reads: CSARDRGFVGELFF. CDR3 DNA: TGCAGTGCTAGGGACAGGGGGTTCGTCGGGGAGCTGTTTTTT.